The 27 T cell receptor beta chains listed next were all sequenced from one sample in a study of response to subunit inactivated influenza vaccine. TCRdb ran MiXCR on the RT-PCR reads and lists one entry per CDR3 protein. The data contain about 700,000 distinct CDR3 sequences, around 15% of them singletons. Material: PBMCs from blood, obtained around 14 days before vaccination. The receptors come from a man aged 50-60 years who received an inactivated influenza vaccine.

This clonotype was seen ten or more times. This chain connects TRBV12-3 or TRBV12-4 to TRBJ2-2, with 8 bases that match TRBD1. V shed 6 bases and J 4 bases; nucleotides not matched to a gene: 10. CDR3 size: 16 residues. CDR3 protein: CASREGQGFRTGELFF. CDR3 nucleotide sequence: TGTGCCAGCAGGGAAGGACAGGGCTTCCGCACCGGGGAGCTGTTTTTT.

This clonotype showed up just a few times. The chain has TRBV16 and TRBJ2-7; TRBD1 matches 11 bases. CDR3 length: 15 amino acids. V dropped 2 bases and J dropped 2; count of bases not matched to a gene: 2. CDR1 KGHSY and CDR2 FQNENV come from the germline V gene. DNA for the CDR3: TGTGCCAGCAGCCAAGTGGGACAGGGGGCCTACGAGCAGTACTTC. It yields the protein CASSQVGQGAYEQYF.

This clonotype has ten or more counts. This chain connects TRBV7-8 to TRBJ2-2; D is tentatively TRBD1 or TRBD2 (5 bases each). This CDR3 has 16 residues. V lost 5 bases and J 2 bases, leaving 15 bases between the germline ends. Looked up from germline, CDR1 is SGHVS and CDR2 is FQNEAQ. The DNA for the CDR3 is TGTGCCAGCAGCCAATTCGGGGCCCTAAACACCGGGGAGCTGTTTTTT. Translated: CASSQFGALNTGELFF.

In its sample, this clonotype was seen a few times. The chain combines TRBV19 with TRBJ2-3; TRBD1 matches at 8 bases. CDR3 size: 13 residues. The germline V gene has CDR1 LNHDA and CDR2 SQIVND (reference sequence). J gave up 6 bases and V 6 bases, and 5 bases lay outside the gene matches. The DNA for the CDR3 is TGTGCCAGTAGAGACAGGGGAAGTGATACGCAGTATTTT. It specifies CASRDRGSDTQYF.

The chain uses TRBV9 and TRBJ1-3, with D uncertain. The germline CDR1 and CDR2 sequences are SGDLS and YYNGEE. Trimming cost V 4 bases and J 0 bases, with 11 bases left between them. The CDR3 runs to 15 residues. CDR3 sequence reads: CASSPRLGSGNTIYF. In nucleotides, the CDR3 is TGTGCCAGCAGCCCCCGACTTGGCTCTGGAAACACCATATATTTT.

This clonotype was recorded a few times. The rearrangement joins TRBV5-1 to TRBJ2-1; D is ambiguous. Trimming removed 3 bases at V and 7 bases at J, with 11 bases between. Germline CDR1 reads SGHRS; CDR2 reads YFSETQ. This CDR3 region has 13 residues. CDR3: CASSWASKNEQFF. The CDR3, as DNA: TGCGCCAGCAGCTGGGCCAGTAAGAATGAGCAGTTCTTC.

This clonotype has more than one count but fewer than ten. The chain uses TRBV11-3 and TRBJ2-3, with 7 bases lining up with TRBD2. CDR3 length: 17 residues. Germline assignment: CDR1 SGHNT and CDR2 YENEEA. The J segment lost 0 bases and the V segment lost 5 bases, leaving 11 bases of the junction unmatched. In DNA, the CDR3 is TGTGCCAGCAGCCTCGGACTAGGGGCATCTAGCACAGATACGCAGTATTTT. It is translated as CASSLGLGASSTDTQYF.

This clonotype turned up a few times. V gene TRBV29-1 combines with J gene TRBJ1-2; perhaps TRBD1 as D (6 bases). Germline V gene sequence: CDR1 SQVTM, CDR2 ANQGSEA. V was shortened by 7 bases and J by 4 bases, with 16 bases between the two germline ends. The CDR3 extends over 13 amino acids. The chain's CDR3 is CSAVARGTYGYTF. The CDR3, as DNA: TGCAGCGCCGTGGCCAGGGGTACCTATGGCTACACCTTC.

The DNA for the CDR3 is TGTGCCAGCAGCTTTACGGGGGGCTCGGATACGCAGTATTTT. Translated: CASSFTGGSDTQYF. This sequence joins TRBV7-2 and TRBJ2-3; a possible D gene is TRBD2 (7 bases). The V gene lost 3 bases and the J gene lost 6 bases, with 13 bases spanning the gap. This CDR3 is built from 14 residues. Germline V CDR1 and CDR2: SGHTA, FQGNSA.

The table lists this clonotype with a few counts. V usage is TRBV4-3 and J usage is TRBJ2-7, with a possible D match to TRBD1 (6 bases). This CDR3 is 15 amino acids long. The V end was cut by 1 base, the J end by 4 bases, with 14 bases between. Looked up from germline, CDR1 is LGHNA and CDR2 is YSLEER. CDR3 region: CASSQGTGSGYEQYF. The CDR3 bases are TGCGCCAGCAGCCAAGGAACAGGGTCAGGGTACGAGCAGTACTTC.

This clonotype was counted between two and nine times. The CDR3 coding sequence is TGTGCCAGCAGCGCCCGGACAGGGGGCCCCACCGGGGAGCTGTTTTTT. Translated: CASSARTGGPTGELFF. V gene TRBV7-9 combines with J gene TRBJ2-2, with 11 bases matching TRBD1. Trimming took 5 bases from V and 4 from J; bases not matched to a gene: 6. Per the germline V gene, CDR1 is SEHNR and CDR2 is FQNEAQ (reference sequence). This CDR3 contains 16 residues.

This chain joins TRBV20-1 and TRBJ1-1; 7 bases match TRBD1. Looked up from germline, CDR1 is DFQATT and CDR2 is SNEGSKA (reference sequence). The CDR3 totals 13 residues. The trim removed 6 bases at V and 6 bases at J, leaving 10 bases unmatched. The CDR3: CSALDREEAEAFF. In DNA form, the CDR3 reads TGCAGTGCCCTTGACAGGGAAGAGGCTGAAGCTTTCTTT.

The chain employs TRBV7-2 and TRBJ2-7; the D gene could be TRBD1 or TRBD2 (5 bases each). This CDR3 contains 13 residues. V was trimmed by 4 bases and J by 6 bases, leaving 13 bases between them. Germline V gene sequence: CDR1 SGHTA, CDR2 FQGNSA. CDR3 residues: CASSSGALGEQYF. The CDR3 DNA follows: TGTGCCAGCAGCTCCGGGGCCCTCGGCGAGCAGTACTTC.

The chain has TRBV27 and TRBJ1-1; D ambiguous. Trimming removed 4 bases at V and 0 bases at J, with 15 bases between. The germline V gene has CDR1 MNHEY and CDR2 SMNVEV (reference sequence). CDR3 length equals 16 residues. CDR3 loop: CASSSLTSTMNTEAFF. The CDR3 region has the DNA TGTGCCAGCAGTTCCCTAACTTCGACCATGAACACTGAAGCTTTCTTT.

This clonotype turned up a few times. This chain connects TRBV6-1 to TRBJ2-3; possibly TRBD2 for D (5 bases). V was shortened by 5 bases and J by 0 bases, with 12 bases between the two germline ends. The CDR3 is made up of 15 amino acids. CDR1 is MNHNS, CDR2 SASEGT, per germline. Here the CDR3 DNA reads TGTGCCAGCAGTCCATTTTCGGGGAGCACAGATACGCAGTATTTT. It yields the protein CASSPFSGSTDTQYF.

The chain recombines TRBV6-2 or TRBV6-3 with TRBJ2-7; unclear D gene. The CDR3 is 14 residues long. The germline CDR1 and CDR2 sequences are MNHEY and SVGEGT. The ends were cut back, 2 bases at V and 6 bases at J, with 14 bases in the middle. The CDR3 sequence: CASSYISGLGEQYF. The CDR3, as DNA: TGTGCCAGCAGTTACATAAGTGGGCTGGGCGAGCAGTACTTC.

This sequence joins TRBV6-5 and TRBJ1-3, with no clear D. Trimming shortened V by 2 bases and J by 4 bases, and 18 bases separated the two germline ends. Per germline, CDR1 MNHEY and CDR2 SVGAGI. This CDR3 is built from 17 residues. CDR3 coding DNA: TGTGCCAGCAGTTACGGGGTCATCAGTGGGTCAGGAAACACCATATATTTT. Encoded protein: CASSYGVISGSGNTIYF.

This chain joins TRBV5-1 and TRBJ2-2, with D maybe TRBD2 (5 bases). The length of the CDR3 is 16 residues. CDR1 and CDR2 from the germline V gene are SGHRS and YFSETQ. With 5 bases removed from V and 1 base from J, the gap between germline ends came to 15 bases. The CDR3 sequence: CASSSYSRVNTGELFF. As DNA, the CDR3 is TGCGCCAGCAGTTCCTATTCGCGGGTGAACACCGGGGAGCTGTTTTTT.

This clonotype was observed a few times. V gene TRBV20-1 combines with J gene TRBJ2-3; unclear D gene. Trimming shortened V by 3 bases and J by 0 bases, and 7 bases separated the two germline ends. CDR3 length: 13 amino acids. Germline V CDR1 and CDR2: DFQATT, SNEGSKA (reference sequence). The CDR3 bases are TGCAGTGCTAGCCCCCAGAGCACAGATACGCAGTATTTT. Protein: CSASPQSTDTQYF.

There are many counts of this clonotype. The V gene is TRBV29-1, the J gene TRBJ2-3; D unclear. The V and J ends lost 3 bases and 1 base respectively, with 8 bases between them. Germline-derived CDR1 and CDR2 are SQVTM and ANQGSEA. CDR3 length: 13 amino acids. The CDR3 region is CSVDGSRTDTQYF. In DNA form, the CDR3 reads TGCAGCGTTGATGGTTCCCGCACAGATACGCAGTATTTT.

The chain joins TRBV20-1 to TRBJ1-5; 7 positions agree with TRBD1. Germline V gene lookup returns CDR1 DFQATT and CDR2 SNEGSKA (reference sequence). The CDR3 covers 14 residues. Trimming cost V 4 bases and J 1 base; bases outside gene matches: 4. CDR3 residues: CSATDRASNQPQHF. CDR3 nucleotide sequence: TGCAGTGCTACCGACAGGGCGAGCAATCAGCCCCAGCATTTT.

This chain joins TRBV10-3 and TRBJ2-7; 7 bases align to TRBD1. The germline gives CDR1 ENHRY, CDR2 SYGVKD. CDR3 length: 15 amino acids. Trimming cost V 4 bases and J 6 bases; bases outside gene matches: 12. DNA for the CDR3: TGTGCCATCAGTGTTCAAGAGGGGGCAGTTGGCGAGCAGTACTTC. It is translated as CAISVQEGAVGEQYF.

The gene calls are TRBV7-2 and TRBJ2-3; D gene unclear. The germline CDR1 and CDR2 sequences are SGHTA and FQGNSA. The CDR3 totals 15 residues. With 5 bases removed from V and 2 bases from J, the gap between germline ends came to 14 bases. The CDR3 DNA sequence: TGTGCCAGCAGCAAAACCATCACCCACACAGATACGCAGTATTTT. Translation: CASSKTITHTDTQYF.

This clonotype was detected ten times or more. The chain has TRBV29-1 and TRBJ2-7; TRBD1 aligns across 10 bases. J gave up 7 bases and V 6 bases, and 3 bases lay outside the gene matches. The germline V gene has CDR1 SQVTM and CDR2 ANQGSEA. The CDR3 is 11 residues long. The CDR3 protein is CSVDRGDEQYF. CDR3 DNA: TGCAGCGTGGACAGGGGGGATGAGCAGTACTTC.

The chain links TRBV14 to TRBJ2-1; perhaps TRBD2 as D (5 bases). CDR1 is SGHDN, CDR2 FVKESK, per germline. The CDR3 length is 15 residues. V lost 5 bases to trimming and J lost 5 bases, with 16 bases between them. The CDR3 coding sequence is TGTGCCAGCAGCGGAAGGAGGATATCCAACAATGAGCAGTTCTTC. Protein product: CASSGRRISNNEQFF.

DNA of the CDR3: TGCAGCGTTGAAGTCAGTGAGCAGTTCTTC. This codes for CSVEVSEQFF. V is TRBV29-1 and J is TRBJ2-1; D unresolved. Germline V lookup: CDR1 SQVTM, CDR2 ANQGSEA. Trimming took 1 base from V and 9 from J, leaving 4 bases between them. The CDR3 runs 10 residues.

The CDR3 sequence: CSARDPQGQETQYF. CDR3 coding DNA: TGCAGTGCTAGAGATCCACAGGGCCAAGAGACCCAGTACTTC. The rearrangement joins TRBV20-1 to TRBJ2-5; D may be TRBD1 (6 bases). CDR1 and CDR2 from the germline V gene are DFQATT and SNEGSKA (reference sequence). Trimming removed 0 bases at V and 1 base at J, with 9 bases between. The length of the CDR3 is 14 residues.